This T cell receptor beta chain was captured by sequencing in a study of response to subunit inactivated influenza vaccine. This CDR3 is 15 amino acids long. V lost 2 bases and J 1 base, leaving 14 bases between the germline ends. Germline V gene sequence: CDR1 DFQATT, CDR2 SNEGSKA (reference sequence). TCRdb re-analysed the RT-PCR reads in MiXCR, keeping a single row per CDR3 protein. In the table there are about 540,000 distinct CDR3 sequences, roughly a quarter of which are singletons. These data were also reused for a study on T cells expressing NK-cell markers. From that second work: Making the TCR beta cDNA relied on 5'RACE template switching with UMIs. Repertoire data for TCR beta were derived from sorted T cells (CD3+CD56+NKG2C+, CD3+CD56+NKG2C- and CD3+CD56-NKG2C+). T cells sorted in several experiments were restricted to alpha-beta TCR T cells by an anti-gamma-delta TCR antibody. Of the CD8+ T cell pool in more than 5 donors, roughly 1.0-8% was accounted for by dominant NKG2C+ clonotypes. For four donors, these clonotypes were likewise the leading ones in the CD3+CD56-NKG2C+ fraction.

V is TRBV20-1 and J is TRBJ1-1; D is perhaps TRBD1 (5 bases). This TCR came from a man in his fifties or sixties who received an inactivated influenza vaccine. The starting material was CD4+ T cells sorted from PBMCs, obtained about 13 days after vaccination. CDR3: CSARLRGGGNTEAFF. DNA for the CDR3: TGCAGTGCTAGACTCCGGGGGGGTGGGAACACTGAAGCTTTCTTT.